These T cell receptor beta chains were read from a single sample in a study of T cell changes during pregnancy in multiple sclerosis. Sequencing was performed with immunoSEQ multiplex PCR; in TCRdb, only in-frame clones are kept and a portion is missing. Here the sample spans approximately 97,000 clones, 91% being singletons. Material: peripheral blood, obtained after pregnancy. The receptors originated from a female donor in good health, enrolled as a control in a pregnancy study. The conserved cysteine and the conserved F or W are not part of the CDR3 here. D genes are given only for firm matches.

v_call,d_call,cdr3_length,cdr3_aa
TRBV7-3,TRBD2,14,ASSFLGAGGTDTQY
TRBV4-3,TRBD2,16,ASSQGRGGVGSYNEQF
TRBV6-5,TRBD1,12,ASSPYDRGYGYT
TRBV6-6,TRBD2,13,ASSYRGDPPNEQF
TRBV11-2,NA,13,ASNSVWGASYEQY
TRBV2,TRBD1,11,ARRQGSGTEAF
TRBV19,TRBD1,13,ASSQGRGQLNEQY
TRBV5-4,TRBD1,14,ASSPTQGAWNYGYT
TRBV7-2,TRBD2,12,ASSFWTSRETQY
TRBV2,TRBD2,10,ASSVTSGVGY
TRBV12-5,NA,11,ASVLQGGNEQF
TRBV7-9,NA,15,ASSFETDIRGGYGYT
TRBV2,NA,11,ASSDRENTEAF
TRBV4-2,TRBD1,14,ASSHDGTGDVGELF
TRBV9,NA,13,ASSVVGTPASPQY
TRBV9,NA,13,ASRGSAFSGNTIY